This paragraph covers one T cell receptor (beta chain) sequence. What it recognizes is unknown. The assay was immunoSEQ multiplex PCR, and TCRdb's table has in-frame clones only and misses some. The data show 90,000 to 120,000 clones, around 94% seen once. The source of the sample is a study of T cell responses to AZD1222 COVID-19 vaccine. Study-wide points: Repertoires were obtained solely post-peak T cell response.

V was clipped by 8 bases and J by 8 bases; unmatched bases: 8. Germline-derived CDR1 and CDR2 are ENHRY and SYGVKD. The CDR3 totals 13 residues. The material sequenced was peripheral blood, taken on day 0 of AZD1222 vaccination. This clonotype was sampled from an adult in good health. The V gene is TRBV10-3, the J gene TRBJ1-2, with 10 bases lining up with TRBD1. The CDR3 DNA reads TGTGCCATCGGAACGACAGGGGGCGAGGGCTACACCTTC. It yields the protein CAIGTTGGEGYTF.